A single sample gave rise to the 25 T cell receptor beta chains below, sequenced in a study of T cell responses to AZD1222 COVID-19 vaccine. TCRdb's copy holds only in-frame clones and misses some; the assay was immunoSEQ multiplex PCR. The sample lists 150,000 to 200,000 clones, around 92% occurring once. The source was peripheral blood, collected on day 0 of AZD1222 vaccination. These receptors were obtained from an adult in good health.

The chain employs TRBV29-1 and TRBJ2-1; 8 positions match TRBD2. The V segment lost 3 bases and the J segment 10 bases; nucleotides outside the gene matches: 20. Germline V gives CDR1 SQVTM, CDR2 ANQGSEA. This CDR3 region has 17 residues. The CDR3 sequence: CSVDRGGAGRTSGEQFF. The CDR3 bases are TGCAGCGTTGATCGGGGGGGCGCCGGGAGGACCTCAGGGGAGCAGTTCTTC.

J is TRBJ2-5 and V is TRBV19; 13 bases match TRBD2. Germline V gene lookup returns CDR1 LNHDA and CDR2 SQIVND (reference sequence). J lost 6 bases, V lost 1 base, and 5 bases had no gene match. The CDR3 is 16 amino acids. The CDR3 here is CASSIALAGGPKTQYF. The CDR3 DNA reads TGTGCCAGTAGTATAGCACTAGCGGGGGGGCCGAAGACCCAGTACTTC.

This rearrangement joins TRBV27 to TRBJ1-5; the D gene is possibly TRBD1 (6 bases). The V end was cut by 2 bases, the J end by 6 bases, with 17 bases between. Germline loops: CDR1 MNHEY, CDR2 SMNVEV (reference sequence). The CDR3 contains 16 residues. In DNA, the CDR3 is TGTGCCAGCAGTTTACAGACTCCTCAGGGGATTCAGCCCCAGCATTTT. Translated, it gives CASSLQTPQGIQPQHF.

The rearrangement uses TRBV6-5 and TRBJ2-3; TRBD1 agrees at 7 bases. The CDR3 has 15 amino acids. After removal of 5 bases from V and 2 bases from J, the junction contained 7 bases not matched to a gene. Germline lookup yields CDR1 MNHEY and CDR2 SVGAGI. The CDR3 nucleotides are TGTGCCAGCAGTCAACCGACAGGGATCACAGATACGCAGTATTTT. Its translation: CASSQPTGITDTQYF.

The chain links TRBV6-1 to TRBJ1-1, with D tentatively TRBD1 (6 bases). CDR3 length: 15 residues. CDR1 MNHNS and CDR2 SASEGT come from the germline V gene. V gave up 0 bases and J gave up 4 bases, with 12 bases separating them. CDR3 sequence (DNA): TGTGCCAGCAGTGAAGCCGGGCGAGGGGGCACTGAAGCTTTCTTT. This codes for CASSEAGRGGTEAFF.

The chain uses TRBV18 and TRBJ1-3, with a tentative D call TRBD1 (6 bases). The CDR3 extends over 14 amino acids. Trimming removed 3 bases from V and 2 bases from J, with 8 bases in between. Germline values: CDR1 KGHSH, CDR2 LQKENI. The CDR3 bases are TGTGCCAGCTCACCGGCAGGGGCTGGAAACACCATATATTTT. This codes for CASSPAGAGNTIYF.

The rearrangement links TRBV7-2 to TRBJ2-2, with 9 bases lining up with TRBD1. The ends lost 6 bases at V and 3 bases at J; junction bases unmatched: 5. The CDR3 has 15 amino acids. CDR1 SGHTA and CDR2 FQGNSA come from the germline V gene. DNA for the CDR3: TGTGCCAGCAGGCCGACAGGGGGGGACACCGGGGAGCTGTTTTTT. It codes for CASRPTGGDTGELFF.

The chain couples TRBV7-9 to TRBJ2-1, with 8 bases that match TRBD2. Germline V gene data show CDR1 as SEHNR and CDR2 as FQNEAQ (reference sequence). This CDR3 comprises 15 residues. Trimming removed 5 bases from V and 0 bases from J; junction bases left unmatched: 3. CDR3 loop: CASSPRGVSYNEQFF. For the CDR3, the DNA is TGTGCCAGCAGCCCGCGGGGGGTCTCCTACAATGAGCAGTTCTTC.

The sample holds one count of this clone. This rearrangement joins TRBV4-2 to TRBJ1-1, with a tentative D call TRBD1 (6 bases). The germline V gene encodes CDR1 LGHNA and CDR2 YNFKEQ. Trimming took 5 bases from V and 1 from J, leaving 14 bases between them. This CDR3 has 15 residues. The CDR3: CASSFTAGENTEAFF. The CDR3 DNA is TGTGCCAGCAGCTTTACGGCAGGGGAGAACACTGAAGCTTTCTTT.

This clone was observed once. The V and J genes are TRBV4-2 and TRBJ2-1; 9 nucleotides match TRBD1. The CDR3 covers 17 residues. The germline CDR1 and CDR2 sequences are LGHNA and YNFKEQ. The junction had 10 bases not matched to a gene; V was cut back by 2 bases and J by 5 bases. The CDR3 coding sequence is TGTGCCAGCAGCCAAAACCTGGGGACAGGGATAGACAATGAGCAGTTCTTC. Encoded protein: CASSQNLGTGIDNEQFF.

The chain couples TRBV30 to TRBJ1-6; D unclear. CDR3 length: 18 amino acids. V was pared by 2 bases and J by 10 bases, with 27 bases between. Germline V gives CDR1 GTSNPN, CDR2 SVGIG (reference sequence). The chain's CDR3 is CAWSHPSPGDTGRSPLHF. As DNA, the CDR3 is TGTGCCTGGAGTCACCCCTCGCCTGGGGATACCGGCCGGTCACCCCTCCACTTT.

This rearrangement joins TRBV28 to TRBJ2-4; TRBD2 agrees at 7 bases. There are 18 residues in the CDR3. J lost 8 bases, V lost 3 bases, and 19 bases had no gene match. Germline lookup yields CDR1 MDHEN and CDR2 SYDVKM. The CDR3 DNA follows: TGTGCCAGCAGTTTCTTAATCGGTCGGCGGGAGAGGCCCGACATTCAGTACTTC. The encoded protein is CASSFLIGRRERPDIQYF.

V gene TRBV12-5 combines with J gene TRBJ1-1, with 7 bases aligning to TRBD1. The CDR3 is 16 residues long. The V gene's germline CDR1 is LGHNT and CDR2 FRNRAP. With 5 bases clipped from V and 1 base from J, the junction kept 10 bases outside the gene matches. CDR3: CASGLPGTESNTEAFF. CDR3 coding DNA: TGTGCTAGTGGTCTCCCCGGGACAGAGTCGAACACTGAAGCTTTCTTT.

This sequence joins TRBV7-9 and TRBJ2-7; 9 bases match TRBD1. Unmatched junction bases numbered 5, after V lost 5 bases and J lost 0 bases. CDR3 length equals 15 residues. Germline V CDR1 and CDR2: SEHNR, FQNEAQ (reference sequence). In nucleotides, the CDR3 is TGTGCCAGCAGCCCGGGACAGGGAATCTCCTACGAGCAGTACTTC. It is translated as CASSPGQGISYEQYF.

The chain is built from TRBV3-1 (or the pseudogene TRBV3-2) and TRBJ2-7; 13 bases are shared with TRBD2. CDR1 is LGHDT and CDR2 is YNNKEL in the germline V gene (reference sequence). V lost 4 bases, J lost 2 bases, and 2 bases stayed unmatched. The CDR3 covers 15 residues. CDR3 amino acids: CASSPGTSGAYEQYF. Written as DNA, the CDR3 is TGTGCCAGCAGCCCGGGGACTAGCGGGGCCTACGAGCAGTACTTC.

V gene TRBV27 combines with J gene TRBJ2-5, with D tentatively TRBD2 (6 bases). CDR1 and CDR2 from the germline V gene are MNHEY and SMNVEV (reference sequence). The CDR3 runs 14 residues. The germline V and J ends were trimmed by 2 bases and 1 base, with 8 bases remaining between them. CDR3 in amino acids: CASSLVGGQETQYF. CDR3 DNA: TGTGCCAGCAGTTTAGTCGGGGGCCAAGAGACCCAGTACTTC.

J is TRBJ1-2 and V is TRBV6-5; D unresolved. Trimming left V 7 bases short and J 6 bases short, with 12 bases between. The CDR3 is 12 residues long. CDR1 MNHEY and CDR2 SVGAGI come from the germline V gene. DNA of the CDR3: TGTGCCAGCACCTCCTCTCTCGATGGCTACACCTTC. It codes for CASTSSLDGYTF.

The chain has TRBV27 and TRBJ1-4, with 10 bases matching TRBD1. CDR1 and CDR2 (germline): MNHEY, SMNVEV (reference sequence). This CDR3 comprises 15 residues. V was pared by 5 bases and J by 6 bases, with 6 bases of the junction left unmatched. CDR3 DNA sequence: TGTGCCAGCAGTGCGACAGGGGGCCGAGATGAAAAACTGTTTTTT. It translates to CASSATGGRDEKLFF.

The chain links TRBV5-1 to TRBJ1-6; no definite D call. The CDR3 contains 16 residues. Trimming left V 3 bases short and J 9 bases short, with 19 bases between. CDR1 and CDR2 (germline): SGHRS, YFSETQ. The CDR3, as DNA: TGCGCCAGCAGCTGGACCGGGCCCACCTTTATTTCACCCCTCCACTTT. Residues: CASSWTGPTFISPLHF.

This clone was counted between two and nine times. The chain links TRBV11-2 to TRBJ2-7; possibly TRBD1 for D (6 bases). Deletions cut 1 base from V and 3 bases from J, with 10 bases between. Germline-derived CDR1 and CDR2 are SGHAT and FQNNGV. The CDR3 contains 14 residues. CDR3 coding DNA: TGTGCCAGCAGCTTAGGGGACACCCTCTACGAGCAGTACTTC. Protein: CASSLGDTLYEQYF.

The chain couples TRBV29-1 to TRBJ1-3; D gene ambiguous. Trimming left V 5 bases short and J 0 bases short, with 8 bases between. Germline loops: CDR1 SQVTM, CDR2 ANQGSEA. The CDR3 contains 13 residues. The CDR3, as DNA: TGCAGCGTTCTTAACCCCTCTGGAAACACCATATATTTT. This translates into CSVLNPSGNTIYF.

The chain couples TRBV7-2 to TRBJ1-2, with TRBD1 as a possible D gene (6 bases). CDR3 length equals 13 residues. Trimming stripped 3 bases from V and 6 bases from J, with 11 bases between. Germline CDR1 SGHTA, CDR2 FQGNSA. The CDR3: CASSFRTANGYTF. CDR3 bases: TGTGCCAGCAGCTTCCGGACAGCTAATGGCTACACCTTC.

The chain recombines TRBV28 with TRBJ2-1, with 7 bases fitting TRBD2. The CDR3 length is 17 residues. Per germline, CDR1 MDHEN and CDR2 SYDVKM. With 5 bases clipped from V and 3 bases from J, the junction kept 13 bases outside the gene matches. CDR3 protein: CASSPPVAGVRYNEQFF. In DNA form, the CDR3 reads TGTGCCAGCAGTCCCCCAGTCGCGGGAGTACGCTACAATGAGCAGTTCTTC.

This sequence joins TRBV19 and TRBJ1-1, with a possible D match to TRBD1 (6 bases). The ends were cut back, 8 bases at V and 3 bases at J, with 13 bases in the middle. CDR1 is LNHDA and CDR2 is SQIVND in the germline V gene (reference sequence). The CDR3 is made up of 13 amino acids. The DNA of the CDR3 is TGTGCCAGTGGTCAGCAGGGGCACACTGAAGCTTTCTTT. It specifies CASGQQGHTEAFF.

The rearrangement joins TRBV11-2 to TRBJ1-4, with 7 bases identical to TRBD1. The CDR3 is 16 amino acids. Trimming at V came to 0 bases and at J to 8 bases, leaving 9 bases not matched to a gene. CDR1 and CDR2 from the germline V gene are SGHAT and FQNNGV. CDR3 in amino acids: CASSLESAGGGEKLFF. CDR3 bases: TGTGCCAGCAGCTTAGAGTCGGCAGGGGGAGGGGAAAAACTGTTTTTT.